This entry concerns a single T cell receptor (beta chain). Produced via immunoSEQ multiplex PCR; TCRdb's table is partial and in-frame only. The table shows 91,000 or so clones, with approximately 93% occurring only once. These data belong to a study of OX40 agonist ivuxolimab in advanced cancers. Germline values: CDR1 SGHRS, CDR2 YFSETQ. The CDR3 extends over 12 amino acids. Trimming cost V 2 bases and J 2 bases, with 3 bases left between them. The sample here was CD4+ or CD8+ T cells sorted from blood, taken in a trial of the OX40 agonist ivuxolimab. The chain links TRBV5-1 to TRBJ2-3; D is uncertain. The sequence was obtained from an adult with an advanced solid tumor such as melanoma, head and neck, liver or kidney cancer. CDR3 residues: CASSFHTDTQYF. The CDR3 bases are TGCGCCAGCAGCTTCCACACAGATACGCAGTATTTT.